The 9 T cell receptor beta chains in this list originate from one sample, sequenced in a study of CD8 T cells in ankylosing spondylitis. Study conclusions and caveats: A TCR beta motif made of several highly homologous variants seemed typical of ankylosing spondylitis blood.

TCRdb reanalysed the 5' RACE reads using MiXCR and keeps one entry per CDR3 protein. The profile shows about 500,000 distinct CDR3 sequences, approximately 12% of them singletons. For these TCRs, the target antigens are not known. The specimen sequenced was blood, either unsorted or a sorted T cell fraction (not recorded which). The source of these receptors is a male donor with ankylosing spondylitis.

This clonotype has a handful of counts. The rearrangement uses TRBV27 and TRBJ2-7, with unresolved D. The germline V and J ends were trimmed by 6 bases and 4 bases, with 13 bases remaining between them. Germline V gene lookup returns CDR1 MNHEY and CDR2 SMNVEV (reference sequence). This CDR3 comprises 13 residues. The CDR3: CASSLGVEYEQYV. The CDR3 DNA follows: TGTGCCAGCAGCCTAGGCGTGGAATACGAGCAGTACGTC.

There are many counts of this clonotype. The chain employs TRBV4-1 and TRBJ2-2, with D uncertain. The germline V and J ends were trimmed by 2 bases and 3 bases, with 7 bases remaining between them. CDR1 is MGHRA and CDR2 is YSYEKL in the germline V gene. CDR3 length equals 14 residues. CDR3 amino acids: CASSQYDHTGELFF. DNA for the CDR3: TGCGCCAGCAGCCAATACGACCACACCGGGGAGCTGTTTTTT.

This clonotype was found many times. CDR3 protein: CASSLANEQYF. The CDR3, as DNA: TGTGCCAGCAGCCTTGCGAACGAGCAGTACTTC. The chain carries TRBV12-3 or TRBV12-4 and TRBJ2-7; D uncertain. The CDR3 consists of 11 residues. Deletions cut 6 bases from V and 5 bases from J, with 8 bases between.

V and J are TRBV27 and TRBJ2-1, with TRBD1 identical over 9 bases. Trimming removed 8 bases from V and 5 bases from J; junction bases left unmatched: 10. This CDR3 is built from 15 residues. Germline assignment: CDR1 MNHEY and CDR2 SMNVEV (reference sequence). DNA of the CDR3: TGTGCCAGCGTGCGAACAGGGGGCGTCGACAATGAGCAGTTCTTC. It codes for CASVRTGGVDNEQFF.

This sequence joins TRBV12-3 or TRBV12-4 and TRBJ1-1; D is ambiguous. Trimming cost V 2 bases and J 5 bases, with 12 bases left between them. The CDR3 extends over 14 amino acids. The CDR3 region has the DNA TGTGCCAGCAGTTTATCCGCTTTGAGAACTGAAGCTTTCTTT. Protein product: CASSLSALRTEAFF.

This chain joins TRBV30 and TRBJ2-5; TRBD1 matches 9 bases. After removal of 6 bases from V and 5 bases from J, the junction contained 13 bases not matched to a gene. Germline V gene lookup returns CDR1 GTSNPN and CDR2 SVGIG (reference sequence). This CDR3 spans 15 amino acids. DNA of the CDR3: TGTGCCTGTAACGCGGGGACAGGGACTCGGGAGACCCAGTACTTC. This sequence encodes CACNAGTGTRETQYF.

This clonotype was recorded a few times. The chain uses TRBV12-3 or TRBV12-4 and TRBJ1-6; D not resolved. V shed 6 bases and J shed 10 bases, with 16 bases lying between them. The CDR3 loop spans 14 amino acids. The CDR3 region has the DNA TGTGCCAGCAGCCAGGATCCGGGTGGATCACCCCTCCACTTT. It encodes CASSQDPGGSPLHF.

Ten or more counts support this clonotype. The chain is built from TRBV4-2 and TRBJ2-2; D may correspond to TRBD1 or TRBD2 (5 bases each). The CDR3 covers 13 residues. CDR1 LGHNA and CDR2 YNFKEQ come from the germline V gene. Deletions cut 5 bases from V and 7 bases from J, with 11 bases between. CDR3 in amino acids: CASSGTRGGELFF. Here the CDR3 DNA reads TGTGCCAGCAGCGGGACCAGAGGCGGGGAGCTGTTTTTT.

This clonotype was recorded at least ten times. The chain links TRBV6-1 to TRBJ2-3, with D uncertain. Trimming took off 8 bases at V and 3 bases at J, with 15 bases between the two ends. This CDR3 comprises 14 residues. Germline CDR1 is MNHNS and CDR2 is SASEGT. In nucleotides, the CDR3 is TGTGCCAGCCGAAGTTTCAGTAGAACAGATACGCAGTATTTT. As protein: CASRSFSRTDTQYF.